Listed below are T cell receptor beta chains from one sample, sequenced in a study of blood T cells in healthy people across ages. MiXCR, run by TCRdb on the 5' RACE reads, gives a single entry per CDR3 protein. The sample has hundreds of thousands of distinct CDR3 sequences; roughly 25% are singletons. The same data also contributed to another study, on T cells of mothers and their children.

The sequenced sample was blood. These receptors originate from a boy between 10 and 17 years old in good health. The conserved cysteine and the conserved F or W are not part of the CDR3 here. Clone size is not always given. Where it is, it says once, few, many or a class for expanded clones.

few	TRBV12-3/TRBV12-4	TRBJ1-4	ASSLTADGEKLF
few	TRBV20-1	TRBJ1-1	SARPGITNTEAF
-	TRBV5-1	TRBJ2-3	ASSGAGGQGDTQY
-	TRBV7-3	TRBJ2-3	ASSSTSGGGDTQY
-	TRBV24-1	TRBJ1-4	ATSHGTNEKLF
-	TRBV12-3/TRBV12-4	TRBJ2-2	ANSPNGNTGELF
-	TRBV5-1	TRBJ2-6	ASSLWRYSGANVLT
-	TRBV27	TRBJ2-7	ASSHRDRDAEQY
-	TRBV4-1	TRBJ2-2	ASSQDSGLGTGELF
few	TRBV20-1	TRBJ1-4	SASLPIGGEKLF
-	TRBV6-1	TRBJ1-2	ASTHQGDYGYT
-	TRBV9	TRBJ2-1	ASSVGRTGPYNEQF
few	TRBV7-9	TRBJ1-5	ASSLGWTGDQPQH
-	TRBV28	TRBJ2-7	ATWDRGTYEQY
few	TRBV13	TRBJ2-6	ASSLVTRANVLT
few	TRBV6-2/TRBV6-3	TRBJ1-1	ASSFHTGGTEAF
many	TRBV7-3	TRBJ1-1	ASSPGPITPNTEAF
once	TRBV20-1	TRBJ1-1	SAPRIMNTEAF
-	TRBV20-1	TRBJ2-1	SARGRQGPYNEQF
-	TRBV20-1	TRBJ2-1	SANRRGLDNEQF
-	TRBV12-3/TRBV12-4	TRBJ1-1	ASSPLLNTEAF
-	TRBV24-1	TRBJ2-4	APSPLVKLAKNIQY
many	TRBV12-3/TRBV12-4	TRBJ2-5	ASSSTVQETQY
few	TRBV7-3	TRBJ2-4	ASSVGQGLPKNIQY
few	TRBV5-1	TRBJ2-5	ASRLAGPQETQY
few	TRBV28	-	ASPRSGWGGPDEQF
-	TRBV7-9	-	ASSFPGRYEQY
-	TRBV4-1	TRBJ2-3	ASSHLEVTDTQY
-	TRBV2	TRBJ2-1	ASSDLTGPVDEQF
-	TRBV5-1	TRBJ2-5	ASSLVLRETQY
few	TRBV15	TRBJ2-5	ATSVQALNQETQY
-	TRBV2	TRBJ2-6	ASSDRGPDSGANVLT
-	TRBV29-1	TRBJ1-4	SANFAGYEKLF
-	TRBV20-1	TRBJ1-2	SAQEGLDGYT
-	TRBV10-3	TRBJ2-1	AISEAGSSYNEQF
once	TRBV6-1	TRBJ2-5	ASSPQISGETQY
-	TRBV29-1	TRBJ2-5	SVEDGGVQETQY
few	TRBV10-1	TRBJ2-1	ASSEVGREGNEQF
few	TRBV10-3	TRBJ1-3	ASVGDISGNTIY
few	TRBV6-5	-	ASSYDRGPYEQY
-	TRBV6-2/TRBV6-3	TRBJ2-3	ASSYLGDTQY
-	TRBV6-2/TRBV6-3	TRBJ2-1	ASSRDSNEQL
-	TRBV13	TRBJ2-7	ASSLGQGVYYEQY
-	TRBV6-5	TRBJ2-2	ASRGTGGNGELF
few	TRBV11-2	TRBJ2-1	ASKGVGGREQF
-	TRBV28	TRBJ2-5	ASSLQGVGQETQY
few	TRBV7-2	TRBJ1-4	ASSYQRGAWEKLF
few	TRBV10-3	TRBJ2-1	AISDGTGRRDEQF
-	TRBV30	TRBJ1-1	AWRVETEAF
-	TRBV7-3	TRBJ1-6	ASSLQETTNSPLH
few	TRBV28	TRBJ2-5	ASSLGDSQGKTQY
-	TRBV6-6	TRBJ2-4	ASSYPTGNIENIQY
-	TRBV20-1	TRBJ1-4	SASPEEDEKLF
-	TRBV5-1	TRBJ2-3	ASSFQTSTDTQY
few	TRBV20-1	TRBJ1-4	SSRIQGAPGKLF
few	TRBV12-3/TRBV12-4	TRBJ2-3	ASSPGLAITDTQY